Listed below are T cell receptor beta chains from one sample, sequenced in a study of control samples from healthy donors and cancer patients. Sequencing was performed with immunoSEQ multiplex PCR; in TCRdb, only in-frame clones are kept and a portion is missing. Among about 150,000 clones listed, 92% were seen once. Specimen: blood. The receptors shown here come from a woman aged 25 to 39 in good health. The CDR3 runs from the conserved cysteine through the conserved F or W. D genes are given only for firm matches. Only part of the rows carry a size: once, few, many, or a class if the clone is expanded.

V gene: TRBV18; clone size: NA; D gene: NA; J gene: TRBJ1-3; CDR3 protein: CASSSDGNTIYF; CDR3 DNA: TGTGCCAGCTCATCGGATGGAAACACCATATATTTT
V gene: TRBV6-5; clone size: NA; D gene: NA; J gene: TRBJ2-7; CDR3 protein: CASSLGGDGTYEQYF; CDR3 DNA: TGTGCCAGCAGCTTAGGTGGCGACGGAACCTACGAGCAGTACTTC
V gene: TRBV5-4; clone size: few; D gene: NA; J gene: TRBJ1-2; CDR3 protein: CASSDQYNYGYTF; CDR3 DNA: TGTGCCAGCAGCGACCAGTACAACTATGGCTACACCTTC
V gene: TRBV4-3; clone size: NA; D gene: TRBD2; J gene: TRBJ2-1; CDR3 protein: CASSQDGETSVNEQFF; CDR3 DNA: TGCGCCAGCAGCCAAGATGGTGAGACTAGCGTCAATGAGCAGTTCTTC
V gene: TRBV4-1; clone size: NA; D gene: NA; J gene: TRBJ2-1; CDR3 protein: CASSQEGQRSYNEQFF; CDR3 DNA: TGCGCCAGCAGCCAAGAAGGCCAGCGGTCCTACAATGAGCAGTTCTTC
V gene: TRBV30; clone size: few; D gene: NA; J gene: TRBJ2-3; CDR3 protein: CAWSQGTDTQYF; CDR3 DNA: TGTGCCTGGAGCCAGGGCACAGATACGCAGTATTTT
V gene: TRBV15; clone size: NA; D gene: NA; J gene: TRBJ1-1; CDR3 protein: CATSRVGQEAFF; CDR3 DNA: TGTGCCACCAGCAGAGTGGGGCAGGAAGCTTTCTTT
V gene: TRBV4-1; clone size: NA; D gene: TRBD1; J gene: TRBJ1-3; CDR3 protein: CASSQRRLTGDGGNTIYF; CDR3 DNA: TGCGCCAGCAGCCAACGCCGTCTGACAGGGGATGGTGGAAACACCATATATTTT
V gene: TRBV5-6; clone size: NA; D gene: TRBD2; J gene: TRBJ2-1; CDR3 protein: CASSFTPSGSNNEQFF; CDR3 DNA: TGTGCCAGCAGCTTCACTCCTAGCGGGTCGAACAATGAGCAGTTCTTC
V gene: TRBV19; clone size: NA; D gene: TRBD1; J gene: TRBJ1-5; CDR3 protein: CASSKAPGQASNQPQHF; CDR3 DNA: TGTGCCAGTAGTAAGGCCCCTGGACAGGCGAGCAATCAGCCCCAGCATTTT
V gene: TRBV11-3; clone size: NA; D gene: TRBD2; J gene: TRBJ2-1; CDR3 protein: CASSSAVAGHNEQFF; CDR3 DNA: TGTGCCAGCAGCTCGGCGGTAGCGGGACACAATGAGCAGTTCTTC
V gene: TRBV3-1/TRBV3-2; clone size: NA; D gene: TRBD2; J gene: TRBJ2-5; CDR3 protein: CASSQSLAGETQYF; CDR3 DNA: TGTGCCAGCAGCCAATCACTAGCGGGAGAGACCCAGTACTTC
V gene: TRBV5-6; clone size: NA; D gene: TRBD2; J gene: TRBJ2-1; CDR3 protein: CASSLGLAAHEQFF; CDR3 DNA: TGTGCCAGCAGCTTGGGACTAGCGGCCCATGAGCAGTTCTTC
V gene: TRBV4-1; clone size: NA; D gene: NA; J gene: TRBJ1-1; CDR3 protein: CASSQQGIYTEAFF; CDR3 DNA: TGCGCCAGCAGCCAACAAGGGATTTACACTGAAGCTTTCTTT
V gene: TRBV28; clone size: NA; D gene: NA; J gene: TRBJ2-4; CDR3 protein: CASSHGQSLDIQYF; CDR3 DNA: TGTGCCAGCAGTCACGGACAGTCACTGGACATTCAGTACTTC
V gene: TRBV9; clone size: NA; D gene: NA; J gene: TRBJ2-5; CDR3 protein: CASSGLGPWETQYF; CDR3 DNA: TGTGCCAGCAGCGGGTTAGGTCCCTGGGAGACCCAGTACTTC
V gene: TRBV2; clone size: NA; D gene: TRBD1; J gene: TRBJ1-4; CDR3 protein: CASNMDRAVEKLFF; CDR3 DNA: TGTGCCAGCAACATGGACAGGGCGGTCGAAAAACTGTTTTTT
V gene: TRBV4-3; clone size: NA; D gene: TRBD2; J gene: TRBJ2-3; CDR3 protein: CASSRGLAEGTDTQYF; CDR3 DNA: TGCGCCAGCAGCCGGGGACTAGCGGAAGGCACAGATACGCAGTATTTT
V gene: TRBV4-3; clone size: NA; D gene: NA; J gene: TRBJ2-7; CDR3 protein: CASSQDRDTAYEQYF; CDR3 DNA: TGCGCCAGCAGCCAAGACCGGGACACCGCCTACGAGCAGTACTTC
V gene: TRBV19; clone size: NA; D gene: TRBD1; J gene: TRBJ2-7; CDR3 protein: CASRNRDRPYEQYF; CDR3 DNA: TGTGCCAGTAGGAACCGGGACAGGCCCTACGAGCAGTACTTC
V gene: TRBV10-2; clone size: NA; D gene: NA; J gene: TRBJ1-2; CDR3 protein: CAIWVPGEGGYTF; CDR3 DNA: TGCGCCATTTGGGTGCCAGGCGAAGGGGGCTACACCTTC
V gene: TRBV28; clone size: NA; D gene: TRBD1; J gene: TRBJ1-6; CDR3 protein: CASSPGTGISPLHF; CDR3 DNA: TGTGCCAGCAGCCCGGGGACAGGGATTTCACCCCTCCACTTT
V gene: TRBV6-5; clone size: NA; D gene: NA; J gene: TRBJ2-1; CDR3 protein: CASSTLVGRNWEQFF; CDR3 DNA: TGTGCCAGCAGTACTCTAGTGGGTCGGAACTGGGAGCAGTTCTTC
V gene: TRBV5-1; clone size: NA; D gene: NA; J gene: TRBJ1-1; CDR3 protein: CASSLVGITEAFF; CDR3 DNA: TGCGCCAGCAGCTTGGTAGGGATCACTGAAGCTTTCTTT
V gene: TRBV7-9; clone size: NA; D gene: TRBD1; J gene: TRBJ1-1; CDR3 protein: CASSLQQGSEAFF; CDR3 DNA: TGTGCCAGCAGCCTGCAACAGGGGTCTGAAGCTTTCTTT
V gene: TRBV3-1/TRBV3-2; clone size: NA; D gene: NA; J gene: TRBJ1-2; CDR3 protein: CASSQDPRPRGGYTF; CDR3 DNA: TGTGCCAGCAGCCAAGATCCAAGGCCACGGGGAGGCTACACCTTC
V gene: TRBV4-2; clone size: NA; D gene: NA; J gene: TRBJ2-7; CDR3 protein: CASSQEEGPYEQYF; CDR3 DNA: TGTGCCAGCAGCCAAGAGGAGGGCCCCTACGAGCAGTACTTC
V gene: TRBV6-5; clone size: NA; D gene: NA; J gene: TRBJ1-1; CDR3 protein: CASSKDQSTEAFF; CDR3 DNA: TGTGCCAGCAGCAAGGACCAATCCACTGAAGCTTTCTTT
V gene: TRBV19; clone size: NA; D gene: NA; J gene: TRBJ1-5; CDR3 protein: CASISGVQPQHF; CDR3 DNA: TGTGCCAGTATTTCAGGGGTCCAGCCCCAGCATTTT
V gene: TRBV9; clone size: NA; D gene: TRBD2; J gene: TRBJ2-1; CDR3 protein: CASSLAGVTSYNEQFF; CDR3 DNA: TGTGCCAGCAGCCTAGCGGGAGTCACCTCCTACAATGAGCAGTTCTTC
V gene: TRBV3-1/TRBV3-2; clone size: once; D gene: NA; J gene: TRBJ2-2; CDR3 protein: CASSQEKGTRTWTGELFF; CDR3 DNA: TGTGCCAGCAGCCAAGAGAAGGGGACCAGGACCTGGACCGGGGAGCTGTTTTTT
V gene: TRBV28; clone size: once; D gene: NA; J gene: TRBJ1-6; CDR3 protein: CASSFLGPKSPLHF; CDR3 DNA: TGTGCCAGCAGTTTTCTGGGACCGAAGTCACCCCTCCACTTT
V gene: TRBV6-1; clone size: NA; D gene: TRBD2; J gene: TRBJ2-3; CDR3 protein: CASSEGGLAGVFGIDTQYF; CDR3 DNA: TGTGCCAGCAGTGAGGGCGGGTTAGCGGGAGTCTTCGGCATAGATACGCAGTATTTT
V gene: TRBV13; clone size: NA; D gene: TRBD2; J gene: TRBJ2-5; CDR3 protein: CASSPSSGRGETQYF; CDR3 DNA: TGTGCCAGCAGCCCATCCAGCGGGAGGGGGGAGACCCAGTACTTC
V gene: TRBV10-2; clone size: NA; D gene: NA; J gene: TRBJ2-2; CDR3 protein: CASSEDLAHERVGELFF; CDR3 DNA: TGCGCCAGCAGTGAGGATTTAGCCCATGAGCGAGTCGGGGAGCTGTTTTTT
V gene: TRBV5-6; clone size: few; D gene: TRBD2; J gene: TRBJ2-1; CDR3 protein: CASSPALAGGILF; CDR3 DNA: TGTGCCAGCAGCCCTGCACTAGCGGGAGGGATACTCTTC
V gene: TRBV28; clone size: NA; D gene: TRBD1; J gene: TRBJ1-2; CDR3 protein: CASSSSVAGTGGRGYGYTF; CDR3 DNA: TGTGCCAGCAGTTCCAGTGTCGCCGGGACAGGGGGTAGAGGATATGGCTACACCTTC
V gene: TRBV19; clone size: NA; D gene: NA; J gene: TRBJ1-2; CDR3 protein: CASSMNRAVNYGYTF; CDR3 DNA: TGTGCCAGTAGTATGAACAGGGCTGTTAACTATGGCTACACCTTC
V gene: TRBV7-2; clone size: NA; D gene: NA; J gene: TRBJ1-5; CDR3 protein: CASSLGALRSPQHF; CDR3 DNA: TGCGCCAGCAGCTTAGGAGCCCTAAGGTCTCCCCAGCATTTT
V gene: TRBV28; clone size: NA; D gene: NA; J gene: TRBJ1-5; CDR3 protein: CASEGGNQPQHF; CDR3 DNA: TGTGCCAGCGAGGGAGGCAATCAGCCCCAGCATTTT
V gene: TRBV10-3; clone size: NA; D gene: NA; J gene: TRBJ2-1; CDR3 protein: CAISEGQSSYNEQFF; CDR3 DNA: TGTGCCATCAGTGAGGGACAGAGCTCCTACAATGAGCAGTTCTTC
V gene: TRBV7-9; clone size: NA; D gene: NA; J gene: TRBJ2-7; CDR3 protein: CASSLNSYEQYF; CDR3 DNA: TGTGCCAGCAGCTTGAACAGCTACGAGCAGTACTTC
V gene: TRBV28; clone size: NA; D gene: NA; J gene: TRBJ1-5; CDR3 protein: CASSLFPLRGEPQHF; CDR3 DNA: TGTGCCAGCAGTTTATTCCCATTGAGGGGAGAGCCCCAGCATTTT
V gene: TRBV18; clone size: NA; D gene: NA; J gene: TRBJ2-5; CDR3 protein: CASSLGSQETQYF; CDR3 DNA: TGTGCCAGCTCATTGGGCAGTCAAGAGACCCAGTACTTC
V gene: TRBV30; clone size: NA; D gene: NA; J gene: TRBJ1-2; CDR3 protein: CAWSVWAEGGYTF; CDR3 DNA: TGTGCCTGGAGTGTCTGGGCCGAGGGTGGCTACACCTTC
V gene: TRBV5-5; clone size: NA; D gene: NA; J gene: TRBJ1-1; CDR3 protein: CASNRDLMTEAFF; CDR3 DNA: TGTGCCAGCAATCGTGACCTAATGACTGAAGCTTTCTTT
V gene: TRBV11-2; clone size: few; D gene: NA; J gene: TRBJ2-7; CDR3 protein: CASSPLGGRYEQYF; CDR3 DNA: TGTGCCAGCAGCCCCTTAGGAGGGCGCTACGAGCAGTACTTC
V gene: TRBV7-3; clone size: NA; D gene: TRBD2; J gene: TRBJ2-2; CDR3 protein: CASSSRTSGHTGELFF; CDR3 DNA: TGTGCCAGCAGCTCCCGGACTAGCGGGCACACCGGGGAGCTGTTTTTT
V gene: TRBV5-1; clone size: NA; D gene: NA; J gene: TRBJ2-3; CDR3 protein: CASSLGVGGIGTDTQYF; CDR3 DNA: TGCGCCAGCAGCTTGGGGGTCGGAGGTATCGGCACAGATACGCAGTATTTT
V gene: TRBV7-9; clone size: NA; D gene: NA; J gene: TRBJ2-7; CDR3 protein: CASSFVSGRSYEQYF; CDR3 DNA: TGTGCCAGCAGCTTCGTGTCAGGGCGTAGCTACGAGCAGTACTTC
V gene: TRBV24-1; clone size: NA; D gene: NA; J gene: TRBJ1-5; CDR3 protein: CATSEGTIGNQPQHF; CDR3 DNA: TGTGCCACCAGTGAGGGGACCATTGGCAATCAGCCCCAGCATTTT
V gene: TRBV4-2; clone size: once; D gene: NA; J gene: TRBJ2-1; CDR3 protein: CASSQAPGGGNNEQFF; CDR3 DNA: TGTGCCAGCAGCCAAGCGCCAGGAGGCGGGAACAATGAGCAGTTCTTC
V gene: TRBV29-1; clone size: NA; D gene: NA; J gene: TRBJ1-3; CDR3 protein: CSALQGTSGNTIYF; CDR3 DNA: TGCAGCGCTCTTCAGGGGACCTCTGGAAACACCATATATTTT
V gene: TRBV24-1; clone size: NA; D gene: TRBD1; J gene: TRBJ2-1; CDR3 protein: CATSDGPGQGYNEQFF; CDR3 DNA: TGTGCCACCAGTGATGGACCGGGACAGGGGTACAATGAGCAGTTCTTC
V gene: TRBV27; clone size: NA; D gene: NA; J gene: TRBJ2-2; CDR3 protein: CASSFGGSANTGELFF; CDR3 DNA: TGTGCCAGCAGTTTCGGGGGCTCGGCGAACACCGGGGAGCTGTTTTTT
V gene: TRBV7-9; clone size: once; D gene: NA; J gene: TRBJ1-1; CDR3 protein: CASSFEMNTEAFF; CDR3 DNA: TGTGCCAGCAGCTTTGAGATGAACACTGAAGCTTTCTTT
V gene: TRBV27; clone size: NA; D gene: TRBD1; J gene: TRBJ2-7; CDR3 protein: CASSYTGTGMYEQYF; CDR3 DNA: TGTGCCAGCAGTTACACCGGGACAGGGATGTACGAGCAGTACTTC
V gene: TRBV10-1; clone size: NA; D gene: TRBD2; J gene: TRBJ2-4; CDR3 protein: CASTLGGSGVVRVKNIQYF; CDR3 DNA: TGCGCCAGCACCCTAGGGGGTAGCGGGGTGGTGCGAGTCAAAAACATTCAGTACTTC
V gene: TRBV24-1; clone size: NA; D gene: NA; J gene: TRBJ2-5; CDR3 protein: CATNPGWEETQYF; CDR3 DNA: TGTGCCACCAATCCGGGCTGGGAAGAGACCCAGTACTTC